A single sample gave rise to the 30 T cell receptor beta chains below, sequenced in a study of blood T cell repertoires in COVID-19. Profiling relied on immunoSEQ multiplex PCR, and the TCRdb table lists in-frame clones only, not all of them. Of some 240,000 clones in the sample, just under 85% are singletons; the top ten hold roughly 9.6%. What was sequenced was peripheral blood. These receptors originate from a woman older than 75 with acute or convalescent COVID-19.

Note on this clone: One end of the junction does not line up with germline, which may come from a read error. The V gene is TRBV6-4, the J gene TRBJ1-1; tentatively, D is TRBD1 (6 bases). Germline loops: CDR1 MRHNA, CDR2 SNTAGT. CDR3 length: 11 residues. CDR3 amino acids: CASSIPRGGLF. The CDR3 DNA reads TGTGCCAGCAGTATACCCCGGGGGGGCCTATTT.

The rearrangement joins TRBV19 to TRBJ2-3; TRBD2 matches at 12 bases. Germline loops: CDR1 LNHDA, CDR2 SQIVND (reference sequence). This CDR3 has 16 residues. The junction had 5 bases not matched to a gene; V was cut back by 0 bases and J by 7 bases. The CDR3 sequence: CASSIEASGGAHTQYF. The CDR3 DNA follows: TGTGCCAGTAGTATAGAAGCTAGCGGGGGGGCACATACGCAGTATTTT.

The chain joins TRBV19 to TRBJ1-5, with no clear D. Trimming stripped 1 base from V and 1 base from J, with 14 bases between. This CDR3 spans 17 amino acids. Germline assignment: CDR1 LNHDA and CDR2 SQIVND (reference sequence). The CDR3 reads CASSIAAPTGSNQPQHF. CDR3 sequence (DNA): TGTGCCAGTAGTATAGCGGCCCCCACGGGGAGCAATCAGCCCCAGCATTTT.

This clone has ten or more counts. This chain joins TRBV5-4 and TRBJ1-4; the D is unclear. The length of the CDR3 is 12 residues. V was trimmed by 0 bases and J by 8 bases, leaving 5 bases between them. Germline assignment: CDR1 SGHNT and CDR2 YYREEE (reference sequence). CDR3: CASSLDGEKLFF. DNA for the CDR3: TGTGCCAGCAGCTTGGATGGCGAAAAACTGTTTTTT.

CDR3: CASSFRGEGEQYF. DNA of the CDR3: TGTGCCAGCAGTTTCAGGGGAGAAGGCGAGCAGTACTTC. The rearrangement joins TRBV6-6 to TRBJ2-7; tentatively, D is TRBD1 (6 bases). CDR1 is MNHNY and CDR2 is SVGAGI in the germline V gene (reference sequence). The CDR3 extends over 13 amino acids. V lost 4 bases to trimming and J lost 6 bases, with 13 bases between them.

CDR3 amino acids: CASSFAGERGGYTF. The CDR3 DNA reads as TGTGCCAGCAGCTTCGCTGGGGAAAGGGGCGGCTACACCTTC. This chain uses TRBV7-3 with TRBJ1-2; the D gene is possibly TRBD1 (5 bases). V gave up 3 bases and J gave up 8 bases, with 16 bases separating them. Germline values: CDR1 SGHTA, CDR2 FQGTGA. This CDR3 is 14 amino acids long.

CDR3 sequence: CASSRGQGGYGYTF. CDR3 nucleotide sequence: TGTGCCAGCAGTCGAGGACAGGGGGGATATGGCTACACCTTC. The genes are TRBV7-9 and TRBJ1-2, with TRBD1 identical over 10 bases. CDR3 length: 14 residues. CDR1 is SEHNR, CDR2 FQNEAQ, per germline (reference sequence). The V gene end was trimmed by 6 bases and the J gene end by 5 bases; junction bases not matched to a gene: 6.

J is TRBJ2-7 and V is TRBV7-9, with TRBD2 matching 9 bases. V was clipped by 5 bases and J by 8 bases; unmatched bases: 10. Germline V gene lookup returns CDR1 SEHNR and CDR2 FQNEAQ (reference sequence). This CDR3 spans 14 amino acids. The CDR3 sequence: CASSRSGGDEKQYF. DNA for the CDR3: TGTGCCAGCAGCCGTAGCGGGGGCGACGAGAAGCAGTACTTC.

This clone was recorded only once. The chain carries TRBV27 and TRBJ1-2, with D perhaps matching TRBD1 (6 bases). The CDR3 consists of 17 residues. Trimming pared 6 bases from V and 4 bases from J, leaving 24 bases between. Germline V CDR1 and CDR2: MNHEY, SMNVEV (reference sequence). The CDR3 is CASSPRSPGHSTYGYTF. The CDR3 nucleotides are TGTGCCAGCAGCCCCCGTTCCCCGGGACACTCGACCTATGGCTACACCTTC.

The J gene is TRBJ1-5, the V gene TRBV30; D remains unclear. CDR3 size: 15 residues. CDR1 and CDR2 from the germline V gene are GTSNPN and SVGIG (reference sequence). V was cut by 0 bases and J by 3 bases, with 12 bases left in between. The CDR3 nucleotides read TGTGCCTGGAGTGTATCAGGAGGGCCCAATCAGCCCCAGCATTTT. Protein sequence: CAWSVSGGPNQPQHF.

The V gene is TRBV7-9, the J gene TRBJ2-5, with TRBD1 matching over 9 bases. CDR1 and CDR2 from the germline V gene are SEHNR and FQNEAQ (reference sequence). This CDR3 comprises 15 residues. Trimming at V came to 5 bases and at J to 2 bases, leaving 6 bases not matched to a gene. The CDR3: CASSPGTGRQETQYF. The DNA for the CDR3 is TGTGCCAGCAGCCCCGGGACAGGGAGGCAAGAGACCCAGTACTTC.

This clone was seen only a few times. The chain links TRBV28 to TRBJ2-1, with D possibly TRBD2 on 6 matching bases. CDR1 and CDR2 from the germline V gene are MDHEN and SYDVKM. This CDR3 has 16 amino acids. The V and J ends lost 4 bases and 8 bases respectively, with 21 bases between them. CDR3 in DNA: TGTGCCAGCAGTTCGTTCCGCAAGCGGGCCGGCGATGAGCAGTTCTTC. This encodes CASSSFRKRAGDEQFF.

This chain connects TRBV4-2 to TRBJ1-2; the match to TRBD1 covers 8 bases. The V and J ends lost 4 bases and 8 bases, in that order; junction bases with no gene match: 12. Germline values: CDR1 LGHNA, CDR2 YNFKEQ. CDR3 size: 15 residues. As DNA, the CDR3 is TGTGCCAGCAGCCGCCTTTTGACAGGGGAAAGGGGCTACACCTTC. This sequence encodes CASSRLLTGERGYTF.

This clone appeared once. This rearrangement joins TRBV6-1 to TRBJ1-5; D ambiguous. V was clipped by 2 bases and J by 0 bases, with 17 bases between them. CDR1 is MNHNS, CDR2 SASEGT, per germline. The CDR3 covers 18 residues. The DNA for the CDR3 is TGTGCCAGCAGTGAATATTGGGCAACGGGGTATAGCAATCAGCCCCAGCATTTT. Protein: CASSEYWATGYSNQPQHF.

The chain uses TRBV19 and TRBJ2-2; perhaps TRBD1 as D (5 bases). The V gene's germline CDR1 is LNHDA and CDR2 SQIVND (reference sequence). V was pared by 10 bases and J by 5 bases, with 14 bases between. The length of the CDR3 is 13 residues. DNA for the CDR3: TGTGCCATAGGGAAGGGGTCAACCGGGGAGCTGTTTTTT. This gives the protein CAIGKGSTGELFF.

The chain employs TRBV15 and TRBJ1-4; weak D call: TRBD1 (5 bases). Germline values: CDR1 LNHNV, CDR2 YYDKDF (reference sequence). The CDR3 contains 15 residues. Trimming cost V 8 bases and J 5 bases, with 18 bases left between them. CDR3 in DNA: TGTGCCACCCGGCGGGCGGGGGGGACCAATGAAAAACTGTTTTTT. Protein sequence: CATRRAGGTNEKLFF.

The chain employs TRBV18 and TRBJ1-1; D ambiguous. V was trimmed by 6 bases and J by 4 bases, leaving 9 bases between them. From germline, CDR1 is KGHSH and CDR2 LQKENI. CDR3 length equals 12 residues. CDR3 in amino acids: CASSLTRTEAFF. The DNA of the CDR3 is TGTGCCAGCTCCCTGACACGCACTGAAGCTTTCTTT. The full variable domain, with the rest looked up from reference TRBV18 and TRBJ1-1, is NAGVMQNPRHLVRRRGQEARLRCSPMKGHSHVYWYRQLPEEGLKFMVYLQKENIIDESGMPKERFSAEFPKEGPSILRIQQVVRGDSAAYFCASSLTRTEAFFGQGTRLTVV.

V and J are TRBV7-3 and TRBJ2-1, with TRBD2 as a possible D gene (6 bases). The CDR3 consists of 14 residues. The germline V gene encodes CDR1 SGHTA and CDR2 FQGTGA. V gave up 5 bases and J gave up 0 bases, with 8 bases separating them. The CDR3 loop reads CASSPGGSYNEQFF. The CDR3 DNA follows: TGTGCCAGCAGCCCCGGGGGCTCCTACAATGAGCAGTTCTTC.

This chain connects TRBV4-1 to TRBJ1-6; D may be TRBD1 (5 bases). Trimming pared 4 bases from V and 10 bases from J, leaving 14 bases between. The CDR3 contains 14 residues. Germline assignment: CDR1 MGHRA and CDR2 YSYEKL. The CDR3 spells CASSPGLVRSPLHF. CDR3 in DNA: TGCGCCAGCAGCCCGGGACTGGTCCGATCACCCCTCCACTTT.

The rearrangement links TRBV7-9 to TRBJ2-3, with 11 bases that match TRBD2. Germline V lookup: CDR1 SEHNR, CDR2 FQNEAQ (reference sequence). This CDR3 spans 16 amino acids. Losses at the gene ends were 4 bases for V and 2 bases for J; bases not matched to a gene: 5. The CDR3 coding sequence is TGTGCCAGCAGCTCCTTAGCGGGGGGGATCACAGATACGCAGTATTTT. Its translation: CASSSLAGGITDTQYF.

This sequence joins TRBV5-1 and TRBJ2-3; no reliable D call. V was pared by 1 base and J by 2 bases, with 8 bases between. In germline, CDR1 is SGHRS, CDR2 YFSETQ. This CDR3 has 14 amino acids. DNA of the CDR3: TGCGCCAGCAGCTTGCACTATTCCACAGATACGCAGTATTTT. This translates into CASSLHYSTDTQYF.

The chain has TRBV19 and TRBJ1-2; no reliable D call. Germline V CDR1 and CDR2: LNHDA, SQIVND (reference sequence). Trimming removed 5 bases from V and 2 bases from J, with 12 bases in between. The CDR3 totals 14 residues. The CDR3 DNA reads TGTGCCAGTAGTCCCCGACTGAAAAACTATGGCTACACCTTC. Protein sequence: CASSPRLKNYGYTF.

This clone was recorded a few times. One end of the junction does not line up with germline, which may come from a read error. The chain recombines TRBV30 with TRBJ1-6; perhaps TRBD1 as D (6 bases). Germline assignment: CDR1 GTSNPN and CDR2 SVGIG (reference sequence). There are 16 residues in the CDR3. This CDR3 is CAWSVKTGSSNSPLHF. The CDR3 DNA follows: TGTGCCTGGAGTGTGAAGACAGGCTCCTCTAATTCACCCCTCCACTTT.

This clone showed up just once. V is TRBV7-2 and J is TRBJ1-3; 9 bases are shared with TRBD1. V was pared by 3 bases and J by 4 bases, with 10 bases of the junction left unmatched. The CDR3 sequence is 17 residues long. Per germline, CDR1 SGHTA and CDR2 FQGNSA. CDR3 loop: CASSFRYRGLRGNTIYF. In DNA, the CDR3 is TGTGCCAGCAGCTTCCGTTACAGGGGGCTGAGAGGAAACACCATATATTTT.

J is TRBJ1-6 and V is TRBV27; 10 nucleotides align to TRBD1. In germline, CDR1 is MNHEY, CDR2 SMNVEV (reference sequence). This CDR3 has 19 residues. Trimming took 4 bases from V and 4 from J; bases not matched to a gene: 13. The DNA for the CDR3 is TGTGCCAGCAGTTGGGACAGGGGTCGCACCAATGTTTATAATTCACCCCTCCACTTT. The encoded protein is CASSWDRGRTNVYNSPLHF.

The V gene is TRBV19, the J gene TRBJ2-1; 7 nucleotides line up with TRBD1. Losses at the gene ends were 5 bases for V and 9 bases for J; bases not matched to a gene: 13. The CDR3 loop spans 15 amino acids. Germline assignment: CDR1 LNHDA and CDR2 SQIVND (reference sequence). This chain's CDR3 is CASSAGTVASGEQFF. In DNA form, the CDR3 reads TGTGCCAGTAGTGCCGGGACAGTTGCTTCAGGTGAGCAGTTCTTC.

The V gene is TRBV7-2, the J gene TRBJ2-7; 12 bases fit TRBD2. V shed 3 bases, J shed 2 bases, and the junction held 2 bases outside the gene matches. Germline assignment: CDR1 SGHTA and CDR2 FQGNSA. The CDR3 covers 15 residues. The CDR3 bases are TGTGCCAGCAGCTTCCTAGCGGGGGGGCCCTACGAGCAGTACTTC. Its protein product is CASSFLAGGPYEQYF.

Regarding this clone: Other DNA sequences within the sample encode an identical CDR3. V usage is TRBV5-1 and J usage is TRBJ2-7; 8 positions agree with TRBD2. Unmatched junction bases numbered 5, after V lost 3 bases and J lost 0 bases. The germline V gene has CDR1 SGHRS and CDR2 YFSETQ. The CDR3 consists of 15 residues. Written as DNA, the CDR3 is TGCGCCAGCAGCTCTGGACTAGCTGGCTCCTACGAGCAGTACTTC. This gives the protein CASSSGLAGSYEQYF.

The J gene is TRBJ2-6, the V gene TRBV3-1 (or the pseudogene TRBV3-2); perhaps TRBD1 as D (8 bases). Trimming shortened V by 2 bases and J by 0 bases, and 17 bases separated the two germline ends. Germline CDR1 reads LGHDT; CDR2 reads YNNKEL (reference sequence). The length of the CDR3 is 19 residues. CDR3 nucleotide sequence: TGTGCCAGCAGCCAATCGACAGGGGAGGGAGGCTCTGGGGCCAACGTCCTGACTTTC. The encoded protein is CASSQSTGEGGSGANVLTF.

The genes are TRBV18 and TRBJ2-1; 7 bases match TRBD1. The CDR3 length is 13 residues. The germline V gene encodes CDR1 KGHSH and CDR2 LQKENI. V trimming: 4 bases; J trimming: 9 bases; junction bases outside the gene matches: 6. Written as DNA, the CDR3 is TGTGCCAGCTCACAAGGACAGGTCGGTGAGCAGTTCTTC. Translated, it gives CASSQGQVGEQFF.